This TCR beta chain was sequenced in a study of blood T cell repertoires in COVID-19. Study overall: The cDNA or gDNA used as material had been derived from T cells, B-cell-depleted T cells, or PBMCs.

Germline CDR1 reads SGHTA; CDR2 reads FQGNSA. Trimming at V came to 5 bases and at J to 5 bases, leaving 6 bases not matched to a gene. The CDR3 length is 15 residues. Profiled with immunoSEQ multiplex PCR; TCRdb holds only in-frame clones, not every one. The sample holds some 270,000 clones, approximately 85% seen once. Assignment of participants to cohorts was predicated upon participant-reported clinical history. Cohort 3 recovered donors had two negative PCRs, clearance, or symptom resolution. The genes are TRBV7-2 and TRBJ2-2, with 9 bases identical to TRBD1. Sample: PBMCs or T cells enriched from blood (not recorded which). The source is a woman in her twenties or thirties who had recovered from COVID-19. The CDR3 region is CASSVQGALTGELFF. Written as DNA, the CDR3 is TGTGCCAGCAGCGTACAGGGGGCGCTGACCGGGGAGCTGTTTTTT.